The T cell receptor beta chain under discussion was sequenced for a study of T-cell memory formation after mild COVID-19. Study-level information: Largely donor-specific sequence clusters came from two donors.

One entry per CDR3 protein results from TCRdb running MiXCR on the 5' RACE reads. Of 100,000 to 150,000 distinct CDR3 sequences listed, 5% to 6.5% are singletons. The table lists this clonotype with many counts. Germline lookup yields CDR1 ENHRY and CDR2 SYGVKD. Trimming removed 2 bases from V and 2 bases from J, with 13 bases in between. CDR3 size: 15 residues. The clonotype was recovered from an adult woman who had mild COVID-19 (a few samples of this study predate the infection). Cell type and time point are not known. The sequenced sample was PBMCs or a T cell subset sorted from them (not recorded which). The rearrangement joins TRBV10-3 to TRBJ2-7, with D perhaps TRBD1 or TRBD2 (5 bases each). CDR3 region: CAISERDGLTYEQYF. In DNA form, the CDR3 reads TGTGCCATCAGTGAGCGGGACGGCTTGACCTACGAGCAGTACTTC.